The TCR beta chain under discussion was sequenced for a study of shared T cell receptors in the human thymus. Germline V gene data show CDR1 as MNHNY and CDR2 as SVGAGI (reference sequence). Trimming pared 2 bases from V and 13 bases from J, leaving 15 bases between. This CDR3 spans 12 amino acids. Sequenced by immunoSEQ multiplex PCR; TCRdb stores in-frame clones only, minus some. The sample consists of about 660,000 clones, around 87% of them appearing once. This sample also belongs to another study, concerning human thymus T cells.

The sequencing sample was made of thymocytes. The chain joins TRBV6-6 to TRBJ2-7; D may be TRBD2 (6 bases). This receptor was obtained from a boy younger than two with a congenital heart defect. CDR3 sequence (DNA): TGTGCCAGCAGTTACCTTAGCGGTCCAAGCTACTTC. Protein: CASSYLSGPSYF.